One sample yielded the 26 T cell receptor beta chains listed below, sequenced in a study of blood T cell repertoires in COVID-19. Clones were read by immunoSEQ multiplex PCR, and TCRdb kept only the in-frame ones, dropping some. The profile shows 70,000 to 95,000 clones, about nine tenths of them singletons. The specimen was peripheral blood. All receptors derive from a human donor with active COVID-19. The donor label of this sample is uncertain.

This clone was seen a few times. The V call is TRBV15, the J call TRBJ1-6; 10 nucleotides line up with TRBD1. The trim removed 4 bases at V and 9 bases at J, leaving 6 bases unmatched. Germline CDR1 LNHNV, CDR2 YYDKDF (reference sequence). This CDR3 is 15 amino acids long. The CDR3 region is CATSTDRGQGSPLHF. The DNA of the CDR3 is TGTGCCACCAGCACAGACAGGGGGCAGGGTTCACCCCTCCACTTT.

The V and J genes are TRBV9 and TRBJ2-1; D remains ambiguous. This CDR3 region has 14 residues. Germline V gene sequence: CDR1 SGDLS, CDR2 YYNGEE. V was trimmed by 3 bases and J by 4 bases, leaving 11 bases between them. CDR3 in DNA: TGTGCCAGCAGCGCCCGAGCGATTTACAATGAGCAGTTCTTC. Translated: CASSARAIYNEQFF.

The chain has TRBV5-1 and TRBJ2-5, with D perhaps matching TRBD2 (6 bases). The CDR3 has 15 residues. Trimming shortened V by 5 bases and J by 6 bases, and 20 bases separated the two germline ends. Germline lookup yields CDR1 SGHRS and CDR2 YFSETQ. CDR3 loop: CASRGDPTRLQTQYF. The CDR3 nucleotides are TGCGCCAGCAGGGGGGACCCGACTAGGTTACAGACCCAGTACTTC.

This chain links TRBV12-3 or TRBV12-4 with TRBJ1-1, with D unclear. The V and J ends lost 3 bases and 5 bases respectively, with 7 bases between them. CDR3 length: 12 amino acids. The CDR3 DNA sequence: TGTGCCAGCAGTTTTACAGAAACTGAAGCTTTCTTT. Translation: CASSFTETEAFF.

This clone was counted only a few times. In DNA, the CDR3 is TGTGCCGCGAGGGGGGGACGAGGCACAGATACGCAGTATTTT. The encoded protein is CAARGGRGTDTQYF. The genes are TRBV10-3 and TRBJ2-3; D perhaps matches TRBD2 (7 bases). V was shortened by 11 bases and J by 1 base, with 16 bases between the two germline ends. The CDR3 has 14 amino acids. From germline, CDR1 is ENHRY and CDR2 SYGVKD.

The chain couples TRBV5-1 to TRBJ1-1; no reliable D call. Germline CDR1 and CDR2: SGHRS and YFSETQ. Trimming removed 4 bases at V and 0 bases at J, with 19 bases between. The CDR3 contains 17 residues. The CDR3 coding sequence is TGCGCCAGCAGCCTCACGGGTACGGAAAGAATGAACACTGAAGCTTTCTTT. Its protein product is CASSLTGTERMNTEAFF.

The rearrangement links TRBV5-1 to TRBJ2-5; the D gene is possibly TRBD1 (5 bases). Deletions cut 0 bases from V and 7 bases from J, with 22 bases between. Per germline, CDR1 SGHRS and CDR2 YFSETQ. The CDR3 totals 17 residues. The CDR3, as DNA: TGCGCCAGCAGCTTGGTTGCAGGGAAGCCTCCCCAGGGGACCCAGTACTTC. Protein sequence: CASSLVAGKPPQGTQYF.

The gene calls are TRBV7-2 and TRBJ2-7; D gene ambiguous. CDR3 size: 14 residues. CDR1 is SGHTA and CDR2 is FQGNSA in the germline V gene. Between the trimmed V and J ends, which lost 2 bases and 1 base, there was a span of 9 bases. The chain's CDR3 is CASSLYGDSYEQYF. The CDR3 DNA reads TGTGCCAGCAGCTTATACGGAGATTCCTACGAGCAGTACTTC.

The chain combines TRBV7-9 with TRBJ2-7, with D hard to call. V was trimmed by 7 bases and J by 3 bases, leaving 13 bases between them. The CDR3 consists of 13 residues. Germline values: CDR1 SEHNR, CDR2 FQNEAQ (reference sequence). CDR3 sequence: CASNGLVGYEQYF. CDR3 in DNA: TGTGCCAGCAACGGTTTAGTCGGCTACGAGCAGTACTTC.

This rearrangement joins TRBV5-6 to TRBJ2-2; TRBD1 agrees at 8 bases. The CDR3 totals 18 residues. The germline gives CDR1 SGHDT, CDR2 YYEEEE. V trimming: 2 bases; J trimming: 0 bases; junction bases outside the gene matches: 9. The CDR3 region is CASSLVLRQGSNTGELFF. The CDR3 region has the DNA TGTGCCAGCAGCTTAGTCTTGAGACAGGGGTCGAACACCGGGGAGCTGTTTTTT.

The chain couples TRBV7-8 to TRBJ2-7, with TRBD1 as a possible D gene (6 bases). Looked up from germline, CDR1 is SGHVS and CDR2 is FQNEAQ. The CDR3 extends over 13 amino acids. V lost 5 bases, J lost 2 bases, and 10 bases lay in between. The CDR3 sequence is CASSVGQTYEQYF. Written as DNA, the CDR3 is TGTGCCAGCAGCGTAGGACAGACCTACGAGCAGTACTTC.

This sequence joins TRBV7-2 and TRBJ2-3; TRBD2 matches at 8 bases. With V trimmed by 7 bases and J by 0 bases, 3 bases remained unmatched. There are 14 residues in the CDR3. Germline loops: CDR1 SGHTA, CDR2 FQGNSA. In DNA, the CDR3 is TGTGCCAGCACAAGACTAGCGAGCACAGATACGCAGTATTTT. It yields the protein CASTRLASTDTQYF.

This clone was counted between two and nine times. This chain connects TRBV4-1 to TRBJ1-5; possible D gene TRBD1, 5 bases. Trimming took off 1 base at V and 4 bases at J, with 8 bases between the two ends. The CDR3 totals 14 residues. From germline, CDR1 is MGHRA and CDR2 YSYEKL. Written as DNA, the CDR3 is TGCGCCAGCAGCCAAGGACAGTCGAATCAGCCCCAGCATTTT. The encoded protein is CASSQGQSNQPQHF.

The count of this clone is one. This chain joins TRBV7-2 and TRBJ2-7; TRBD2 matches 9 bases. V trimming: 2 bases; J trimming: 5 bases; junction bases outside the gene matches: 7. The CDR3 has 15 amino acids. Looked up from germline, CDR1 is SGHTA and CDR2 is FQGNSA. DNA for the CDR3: TGTGCCAGCAGCTTAAACGGCGGGGGGGCCAACGAGCAGTACTTC. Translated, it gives CASSLNGGGANEQYF.

In DNA form, the CDR3 reads TGTGCCAGCAGCGTTGCGGGTGAGACCCAGTACTTC. This encodes CASSVAGETQYF. This chain uses TRBV7-2 with TRBJ2-5; TRBD2 might be the D (5 bases). The CDR3 runs 12 residues. Germline V gene lookup returns CDR1 SGHTA and CDR2 FQGNSA. Between the trimmed V and J ends, which lost 5 bases and 5 bases, there was a span of 9 bases. Supplemented by reference TRBV7-2 and TRBJ2-5, the full variable domain reads GAGVSQSPSNKVTEKGKDVELRCDPISGHTALYWYRQSLGQGLEFLIYFQGNSAPDKSGLPSDRFSAERTGGSVSTLTIQRTQQEDSAVYLCASSVAGETQYFGPGTRLLVL.

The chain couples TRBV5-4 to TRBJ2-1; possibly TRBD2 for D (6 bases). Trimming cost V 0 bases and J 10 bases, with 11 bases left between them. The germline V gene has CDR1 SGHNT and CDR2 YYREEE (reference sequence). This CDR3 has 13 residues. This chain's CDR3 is CASSLAGSPEQFF. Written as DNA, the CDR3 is TGTGCCAGCAGCTTGGCCGGGAGTCCCGAGCAGTTCTTC.

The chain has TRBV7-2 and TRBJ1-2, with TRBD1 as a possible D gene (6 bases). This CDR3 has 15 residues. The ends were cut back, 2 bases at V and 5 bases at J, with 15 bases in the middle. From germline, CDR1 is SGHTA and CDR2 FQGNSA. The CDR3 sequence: CASSLSSQGLYGYTF. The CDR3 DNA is TGTGCCAGCAGCTTAAGTTCCCAGGGGCTATATGGCTACACCTTC.

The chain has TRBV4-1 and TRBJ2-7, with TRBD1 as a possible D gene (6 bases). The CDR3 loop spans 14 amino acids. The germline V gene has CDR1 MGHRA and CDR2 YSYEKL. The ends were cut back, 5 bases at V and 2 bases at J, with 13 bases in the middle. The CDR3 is CASSGQDRAYEQYF. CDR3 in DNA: TGCGCCAGCAGCGGCCAGGACAGAGCCTACGAGCAGTACTTC.

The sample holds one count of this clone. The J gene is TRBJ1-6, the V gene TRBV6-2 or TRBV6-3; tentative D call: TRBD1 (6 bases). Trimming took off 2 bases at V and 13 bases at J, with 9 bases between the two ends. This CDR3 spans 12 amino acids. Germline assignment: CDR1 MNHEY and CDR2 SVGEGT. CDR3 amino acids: CASSYGRGPLHF. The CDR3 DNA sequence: TGTGCCAGCAGTTACGGGAGGGGGCCCCTCCACTTT.

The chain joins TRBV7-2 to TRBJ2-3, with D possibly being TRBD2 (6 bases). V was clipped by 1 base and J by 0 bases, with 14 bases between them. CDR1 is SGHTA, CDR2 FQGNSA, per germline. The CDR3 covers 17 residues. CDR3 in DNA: TGTGCCAGCAGCTTAGGATTCCTAGCGCCAAGCACAGATACGCAGTATTTT. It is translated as CASSLGFLAPSTDTQYF.

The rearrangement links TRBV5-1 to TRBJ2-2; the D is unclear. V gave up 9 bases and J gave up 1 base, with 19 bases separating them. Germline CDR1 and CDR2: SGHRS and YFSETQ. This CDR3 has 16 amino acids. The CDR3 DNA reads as TGCGCCACCCGATTGATGGCAGGCCTGAACACCGGGGAGCTGTTTTTT. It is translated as CATRLMAGLNTGELFF.

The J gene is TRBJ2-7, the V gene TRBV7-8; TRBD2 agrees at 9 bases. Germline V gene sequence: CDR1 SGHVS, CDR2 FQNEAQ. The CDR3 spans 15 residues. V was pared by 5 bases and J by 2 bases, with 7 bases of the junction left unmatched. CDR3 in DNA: TGTGCCAGCAGCCCGGGACTAGCCGCCACCTACGAGCAGTACTTC. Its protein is CASSPGLAATYEQYF.

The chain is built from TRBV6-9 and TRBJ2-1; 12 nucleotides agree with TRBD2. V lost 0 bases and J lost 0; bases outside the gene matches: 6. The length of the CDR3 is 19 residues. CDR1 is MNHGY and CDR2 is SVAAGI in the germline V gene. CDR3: CASSYSSLAGGRSYNEQFF. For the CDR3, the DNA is TGTGCCAGCAGTTATTCATCACTAGCGGGGGGTCGCTCCTACAATGAGCAGTTCTTC.

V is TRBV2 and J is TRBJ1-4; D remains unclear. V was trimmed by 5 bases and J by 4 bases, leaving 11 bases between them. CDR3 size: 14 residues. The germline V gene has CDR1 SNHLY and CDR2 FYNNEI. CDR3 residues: CASSTLTGNEKLFF. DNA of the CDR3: TGTGCCAGCAGTACTCTAACCGGTAATGAAAAACTGTTTTTT.

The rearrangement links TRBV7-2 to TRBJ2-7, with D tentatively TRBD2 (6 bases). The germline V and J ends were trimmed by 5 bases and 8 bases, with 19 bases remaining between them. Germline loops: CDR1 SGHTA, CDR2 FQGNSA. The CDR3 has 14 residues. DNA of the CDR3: TGTGCCAGCAGCGCCCGGGAGTCTACGGTCAAGCAGTACTTC. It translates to CASSARESTVKQYF.

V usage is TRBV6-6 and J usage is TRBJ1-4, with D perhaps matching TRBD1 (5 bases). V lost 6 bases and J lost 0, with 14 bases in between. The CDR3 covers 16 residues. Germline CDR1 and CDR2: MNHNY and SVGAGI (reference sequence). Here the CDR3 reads CASSQQTGTTNEKLFF. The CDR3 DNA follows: TGTGCCAGCAGCCAGCAAACAGGAACAACTAATGAAAAACTGTTTTTT.